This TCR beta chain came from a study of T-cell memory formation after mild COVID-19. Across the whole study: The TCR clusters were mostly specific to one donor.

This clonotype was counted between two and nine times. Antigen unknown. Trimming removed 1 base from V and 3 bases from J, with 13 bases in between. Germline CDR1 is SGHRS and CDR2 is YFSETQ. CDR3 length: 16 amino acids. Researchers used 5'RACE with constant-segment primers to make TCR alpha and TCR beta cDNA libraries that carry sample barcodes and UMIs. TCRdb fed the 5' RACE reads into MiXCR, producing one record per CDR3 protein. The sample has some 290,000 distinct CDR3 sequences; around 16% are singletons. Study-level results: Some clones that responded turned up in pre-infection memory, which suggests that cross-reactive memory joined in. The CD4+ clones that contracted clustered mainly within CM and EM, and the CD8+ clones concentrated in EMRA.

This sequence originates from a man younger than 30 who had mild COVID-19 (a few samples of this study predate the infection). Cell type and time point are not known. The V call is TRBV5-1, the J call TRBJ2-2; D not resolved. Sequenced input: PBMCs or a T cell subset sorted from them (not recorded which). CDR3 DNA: TGCGCCAGCAGCTTGCGATTTCCGGGCGACACCGGGGAGCTGTTTTTT. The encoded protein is CASSLRFPGDTGELFF. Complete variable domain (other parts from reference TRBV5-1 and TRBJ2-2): KAGVTQTPRYLIKTRGQQVTLSCSPISGHRSVSWYQQTPGQGLQFLFEYFSETQRNKGNFPGRFSGRQFSNSRSEMNVSTLELGDSALYLCASSLRFPGDTGELFFGEGSRLTVL.